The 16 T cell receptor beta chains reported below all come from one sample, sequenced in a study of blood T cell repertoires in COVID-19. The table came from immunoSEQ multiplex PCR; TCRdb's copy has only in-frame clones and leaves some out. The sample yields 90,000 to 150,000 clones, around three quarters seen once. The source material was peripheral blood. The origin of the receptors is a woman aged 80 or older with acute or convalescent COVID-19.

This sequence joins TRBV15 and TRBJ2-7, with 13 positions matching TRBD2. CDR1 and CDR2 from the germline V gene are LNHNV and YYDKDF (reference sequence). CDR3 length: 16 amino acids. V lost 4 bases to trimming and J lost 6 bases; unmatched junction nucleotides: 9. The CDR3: CATSMGFGLAGVEQYF. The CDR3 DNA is TGTGCCACCAGCATGGGGTTTGGACTAGCGGGAGTCGAGCAGTACTTC.

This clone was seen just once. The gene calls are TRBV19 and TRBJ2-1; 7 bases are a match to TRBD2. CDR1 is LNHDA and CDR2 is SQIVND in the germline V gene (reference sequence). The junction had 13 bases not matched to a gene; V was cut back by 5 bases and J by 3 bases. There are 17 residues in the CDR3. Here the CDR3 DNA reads TGTGCCAGTAGTGGTCGTAGGGGCGGGGGAATCTACAATGAGCAGTTCTTC. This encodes CASSGRRGGGIYNEQFF.

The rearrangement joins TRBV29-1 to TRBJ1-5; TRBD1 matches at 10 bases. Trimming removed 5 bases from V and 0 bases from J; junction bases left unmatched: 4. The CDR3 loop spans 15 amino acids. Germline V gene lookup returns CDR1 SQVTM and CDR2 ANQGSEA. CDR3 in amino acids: CSVRDRGDSNQPQHF. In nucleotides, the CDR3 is TGCAGCGTTCGGGACAGGGGCGATAGCAATCAGCCCCAGCATTTT.

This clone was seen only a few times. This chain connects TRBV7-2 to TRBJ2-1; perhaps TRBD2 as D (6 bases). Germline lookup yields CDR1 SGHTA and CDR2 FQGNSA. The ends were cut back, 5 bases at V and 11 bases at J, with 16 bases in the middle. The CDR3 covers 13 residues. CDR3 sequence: CASSNMEAGKQFF. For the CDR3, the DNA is TGTGCCAGCAGCAACATGGAGGCGGGAAAGCAGTTCTTC.

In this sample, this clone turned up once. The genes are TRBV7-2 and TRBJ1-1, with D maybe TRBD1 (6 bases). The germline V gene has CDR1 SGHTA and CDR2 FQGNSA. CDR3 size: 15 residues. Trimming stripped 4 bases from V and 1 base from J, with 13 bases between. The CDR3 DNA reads TGTGCCAGCAGCTCGAGGGGGATTAGGAACACTGAAGCTTTCTTT. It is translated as CASSSRGIRNTEAFF. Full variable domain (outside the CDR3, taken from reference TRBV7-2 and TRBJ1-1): GAGVSQSPSNKVTEKGKDVELRCDPISGHTALYWYRQSLGQGLEFLIYFQGNSAPDKSGLPSDRFSAERTGGSVSTLTIQRTQQEDSAVYLCASSSRGIRNTEAFFGQGTRLTVV.

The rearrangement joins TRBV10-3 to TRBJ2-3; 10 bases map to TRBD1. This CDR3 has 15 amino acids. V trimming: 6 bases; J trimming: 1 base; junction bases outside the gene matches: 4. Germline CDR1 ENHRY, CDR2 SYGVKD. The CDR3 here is CAIRLGTGGTDTQYF. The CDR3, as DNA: TGTGCCATCAGACTAGGGACAGGGGGCACAGATACGCAGTATTTT.

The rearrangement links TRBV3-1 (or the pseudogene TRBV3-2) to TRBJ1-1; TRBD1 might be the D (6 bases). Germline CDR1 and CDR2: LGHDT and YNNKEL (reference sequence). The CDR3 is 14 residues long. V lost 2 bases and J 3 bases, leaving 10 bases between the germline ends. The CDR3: CASSQQGSYTEAFF. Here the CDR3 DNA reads TGTGCCAGCAGCCAACAGGGGAGTTACACTGAAGCTTTCTTT.

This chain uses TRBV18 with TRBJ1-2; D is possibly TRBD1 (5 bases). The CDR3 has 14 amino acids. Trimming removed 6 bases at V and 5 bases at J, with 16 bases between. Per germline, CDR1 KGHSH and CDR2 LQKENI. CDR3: CASSRVQGLYGYTF. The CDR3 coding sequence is TGTGCCAGCTCCCGCGTGCAGGGACTATATGGCTACACCTTC.

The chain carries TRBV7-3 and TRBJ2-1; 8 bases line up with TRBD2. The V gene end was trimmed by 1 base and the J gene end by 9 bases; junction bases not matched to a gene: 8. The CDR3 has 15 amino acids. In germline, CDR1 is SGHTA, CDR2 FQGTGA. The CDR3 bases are TGTGCCAGCAGCTTAAATGGCGGGGGGACGGGTGAGCAGTTCTTC. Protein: CASSLNGGGTGEQFF.

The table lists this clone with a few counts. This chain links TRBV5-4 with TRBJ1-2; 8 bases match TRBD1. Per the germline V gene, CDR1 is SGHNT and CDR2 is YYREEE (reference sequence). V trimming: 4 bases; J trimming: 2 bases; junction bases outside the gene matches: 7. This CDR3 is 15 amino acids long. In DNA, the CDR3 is TGTGCCAGCAGCCATTCAGGACAGGGCAACTATGGCTACACCTTC. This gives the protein CASSHSGQGNYGYTF.

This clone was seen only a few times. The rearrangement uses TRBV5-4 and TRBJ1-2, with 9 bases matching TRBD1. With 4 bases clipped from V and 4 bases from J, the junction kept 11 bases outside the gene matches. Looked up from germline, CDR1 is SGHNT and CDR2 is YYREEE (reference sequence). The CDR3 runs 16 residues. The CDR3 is CASSHPSKDRGYGYTF. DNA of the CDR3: TGTGCCAGCAGCCACCCTTCAAAGGACAGGGGCTATGGCTACACCTTC.

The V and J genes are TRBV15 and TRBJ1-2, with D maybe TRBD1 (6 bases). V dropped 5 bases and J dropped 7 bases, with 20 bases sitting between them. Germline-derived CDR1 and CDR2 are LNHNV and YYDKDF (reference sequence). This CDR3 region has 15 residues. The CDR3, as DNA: TGTGCCACCAGCCCCCGGGCGGGGGGCGGGGGTGGCTACACCTTC. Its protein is CATSPRAGGGGGYTF.

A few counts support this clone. The CDR3 coding sequence is TGCGCCAGCAGCCAACGGACAGGGGGGTTGAACACTGAAGCTTTCTTT. Translating it yields CASSQRTGGLNTEAFF. The chain joins TRBV5-1 to TRBJ1-1; TRBD1 aligns across 10 bases. The CDR3 length is 16 residues. Per germline, CDR1 SGHRS and CDR2 YFSETQ. After removal of 4 bases from V and 0 bases from J, the junction contained 6 bases not matched to a gene.

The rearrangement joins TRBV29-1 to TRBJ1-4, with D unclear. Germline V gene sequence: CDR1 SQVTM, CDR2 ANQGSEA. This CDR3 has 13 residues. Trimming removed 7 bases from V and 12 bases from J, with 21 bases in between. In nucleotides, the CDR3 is TGCAGCGCTCTAAAGGAAGCGGTTTCGGAACTGTTTTTT. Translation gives CSALKEAVSELFF.

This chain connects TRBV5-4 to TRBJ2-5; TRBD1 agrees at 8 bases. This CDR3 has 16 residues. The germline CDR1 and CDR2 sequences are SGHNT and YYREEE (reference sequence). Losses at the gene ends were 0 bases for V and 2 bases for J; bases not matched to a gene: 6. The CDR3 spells CASSLVLGQVQETQYF. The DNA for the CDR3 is TGTGCCAGCAGCTTGGTATTGGGACAGGTTCAAGAGACCCAGTACTTC.

CDR3 DNA: TGTGCCAGCTCACCGGGACTGAACGAAGCTTTCTTT. Encoded protein: CASSPGLNEAFF. The rearrangement uses TRBV18 and TRBJ1-1; possible D gene TRBD1, 5 bases. The CDR3 length is 12 residues. Trimming shortened V by 3 bases and J by 8 bases, and 10 bases separated the two germline ends. CDR1 is KGHSH, CDR2 LQKENI, per germline.